This section outlines one T cell receptor (beta chain) sequence together with its context. Sequenced by immunoSEQ multiplex PCR; TCRdb stores in-frame clones only, minus some. The table records under 200,000 clones, more than 65% of them present only once. Germline V CDR1 and CDR2: MDHEN, SYDVKM. The V and J ends lost 6 bases and 7 bases respectively, with 18 bases between them. This CDR3 spans 14 amino acids. The sample belongs to a study of blood T cell repertoires in COVID-19. Study-wide background: From T cells, B-cell-depleted T cells, or PBMCs came the material, which was cDNA or gDNA.

The chain carries TRBV28 and TRBJ1-1; D perhaps matches TRBD1 (6 bases). This clonotype was obtained from a man between 60 and 75 years old who had recovered from COVID-19. The sequencing input was PBMCs or T cells enriched from blood (not recorded which). CDR3 bases: TGTGCCAGCAGACCCAATGACAGGCGGAATGAAGCTTTCTTT. It translates to CASRPNDRRNEAFF. Full variable domain (rest looked up from reference TRBV28 and TRBJ1-1): DVKVTQSSRYLVKRTGEKVFLECVQDMDHENMFWYRQDPGLGLRLIYFSYDVKMKEKGDIPEGYSVSREKKERFSLILESASTNQTSMYLCASRPNDRRNEAFFGQGTRLTVV.